This T cell receptor (beta chain) appears in the sequencing data of a study of blood T cell repertoires in COVID-19. About the research overall: PBMCs, B-cell-depleted T cells, or T cells provided the cDNA or gDNA that made up the material.

In the authors' methods: Amplified reference gene primers provided the basis for estimating nucleated cell counts. Assay: immunoSEQ multiplex PCR; the TCRdb copy retains only in-frame clones and omits some. That table is the source of V, J and clone size, and D and trimming were worked out from the DNA. Of 200,000 or so clones in the sample, 80% to 95% were seen once. The CDR3 runs 14 residues. Trimming removed 5 bases at V and 4 bases at J, with 14 bases between. Looked up from germline, CDR1 is SEHNR and CDR2 is FQNEAQ (reference sequence). The chain employs TRBV7-9 and TRBJ1-1, with a weak D call TRBD1 (5 bases). Sequenced material: peripheral blood. The origin of this receptor is a man in his sixties with COVID-19, enrolled during active disease. The CDR3 loop reads CASSPAARATEAFF. CDR3 nucleotide sequence: TGTGCCAGCAGCCCCGCCGCCAGGGCCACTGAAGCTTTCTTT. The variable domain in full, with the rest retrieved from reference TRBV7-9 and TRBJ1-1, is DTGVSQNPRHKITKRGQNVTFRCDPISEHNRLYWYRQTLGQGPEFLTYFQNEAQLEKSRLLSDRFSAERPKGSFSTLEIQRTEQGDSAMYLCASSPAARATEAFFGQGTRLTVV.